This T cell receptor (beta chain) was recorded in a study of shared clonotypes between healthy human individuals. Study findings and constraints: Clonotypes that were shared across a handful of donors made up approximately 5.1% of naive CD4 clonotypes.

Naive CD8 populations comprised CD45RO-negative cells positively selected for CCR7, excluding terminally differentiated effector memory CD45RA+ cells. The CDR3 consists of 16 residues. Trimming removed 4 bases from V and 1 base from J; junction bases left unmatched: 9. The germline CDR1 and CDR2 sequences are SGHTA and FQGNSA. To note about this clone: No antigen is known for it.

The table came from immunoSEQ multiplex PCR; TCRdb's copy has only in-frame clones and leaves some out. The data show some 2,000,000 clones, with approximately 94% seen just once and roughly 1.1% held by the top ten. This TCR came from a man aged 18 to 29 in good health. Source material: naive CD8+ T cells sorted from blood. The rearrangement links TRBV7-2 to TRBJ2-7, with TRBD1 matching over 8 bases. The DNA for the CDR3 is TGTGCCAGCAGCTCCTACGGACAGGGCCTTTCCTACGAGCAGTACTTC. It translates to CASSSYGQGLSYEQYF.